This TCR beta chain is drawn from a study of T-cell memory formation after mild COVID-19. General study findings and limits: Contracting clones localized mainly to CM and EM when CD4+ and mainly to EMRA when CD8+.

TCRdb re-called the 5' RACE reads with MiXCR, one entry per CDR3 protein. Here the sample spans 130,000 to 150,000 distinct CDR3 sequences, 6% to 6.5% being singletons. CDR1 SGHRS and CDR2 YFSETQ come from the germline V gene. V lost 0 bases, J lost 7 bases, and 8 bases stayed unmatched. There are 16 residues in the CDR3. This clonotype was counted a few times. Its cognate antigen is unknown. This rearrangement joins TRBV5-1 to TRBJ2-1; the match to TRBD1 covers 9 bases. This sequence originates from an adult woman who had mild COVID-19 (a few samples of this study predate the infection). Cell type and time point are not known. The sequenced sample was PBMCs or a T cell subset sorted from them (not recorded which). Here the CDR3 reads CASSLAPWDRVNEQFF. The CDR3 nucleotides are TGCGCCAGCAGCTTGGCCCCCTGGGACAGGGTTAATGAGCAGTTCTTC.